The 5 T cell receptor beta chains below come from one sample, sequenced in a study of cytomegalovirus exposure and HLA in healthy donors. The PCR used 60 Vbeta and 13 Jbeta primers. The table came from immunoSEQ multiplex PCR; TCRdb's copy has only in-frame clones and leaves some out. The sample has approximately 100,000 clones, 84% seen once. Sequences were obtained from PBMCs. These receptors came from a woman between 18 and 30 years old in good health and CMV-seronegative.

A remark on this clone: The junction does not match germline at one end; this may be a read error. This sequence joins TRBV6-6 and TRBJ2-7; TRBD1 aligns across 7 bases. The CDR3 has 15 amino acids. Germline CDR1 reads MNHNY; CDR2 reads SVGAGI (reference sequence). DNA of the CDR3: TGTGCGAGCACTGTGCAGGGGGAAGGCTCCTACGAGCAGTACTTC. Translating it yields CASTVQGEGSYEQYF.

In this sample, this clone turned up a few times. The V gene is TRBV7-2, the J gene TRBJ2-5; D remains unclear. The CDR3 sequence is 15 residues long. Trimming left V 1 base short and J 2 bases short, with 11 bases between. CDR1 is SGHTA and CDR2 is FQGNSA in the germline V gene. The CDR3: CASSLGPRLQETQYF. Written as DNA, the CDR3 is TGTGCCAGCAGCTTAGGACCCAGGTTACAAGAGACCCAGTACTTC.

The rearrangement uses TRBV6-4 and TRBJ1-4, with D hard to call. Germline CDR1 and CDR2: MRHNA and SNTAGT. V dropped 8 bases and J dropped 4 bases, with 23 bases sitting between them. The CDR3 is 17 amino acids. Here the CDR3 DNA reads TGTGCCAGCTCCCACAATACCAGGATACAGATTAATGAAAAACTGTTTTTT. This codes for CASSHNTRIQINEKLFF.

Concerning this clone itself: The junction departs from the called germline gene at one end, perhaps through a read error. The V call is TRBV7-9, the J call TRBJ1-1, with D perhaps matching TRBD1 (5 bases). The CDR3 is 13 amino acids. Germline V gene sequence: CDR1 SEHNR, CDR2 FQNEAQ (reference sequence). CDR3 coding DNA: TGTGCCAGCAGCCCTAAGGGTGGGACTGAGGCTTTCTTT. As protein: CASSPKGGTEAFF.

In this sample, this clone turned up once. CDR3 sequence (DNA): TGTGCCAGCAGCACGGGGACAGGGGGAGCCTACGAGCAGTACTTC. Protein: CASSTGTGGAYEQYF. This chain links TRBV11-2 with TRBJ2-5; 11 nucleotides agree with TRBD1. Gene TRBJ2-7 matches the end of the DNA better, so the J call may be wrong. Germline V gene sequence: CDR1 SGHAT, CDR2 FQNNGV. The CDR3 extends over 15 amino acids.